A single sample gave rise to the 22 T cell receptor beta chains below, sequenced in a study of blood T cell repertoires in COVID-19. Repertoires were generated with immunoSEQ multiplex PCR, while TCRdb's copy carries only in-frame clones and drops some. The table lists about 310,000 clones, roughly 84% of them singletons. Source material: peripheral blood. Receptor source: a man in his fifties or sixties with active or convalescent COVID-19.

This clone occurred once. CDR3 nucleotides: TGCGCCAGCAGCTTAGGCGGACAGGGCGAGACCCAGTACTTC. Translating gives CASSLGGQGETQYF. The chain combines TRBV5-1 with TRBJ2-5; TRBD1 agrees at 8 bases. Germline V lookup: CDR1 SGHRS, CDR2 YFSETQ. This CDR3 has 14 amino acids. Trimming took 2 bases from V and 5 from J; bases not matched to a gene: 5.

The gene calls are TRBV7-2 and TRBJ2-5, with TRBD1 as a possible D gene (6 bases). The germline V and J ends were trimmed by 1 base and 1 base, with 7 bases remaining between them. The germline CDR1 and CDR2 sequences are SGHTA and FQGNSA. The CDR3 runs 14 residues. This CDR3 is CASSLEGGQETQYF. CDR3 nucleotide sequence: TGTGCCAGCAGCTTAGAAGGGGGCCAAGAGACCCAGTACTTC.

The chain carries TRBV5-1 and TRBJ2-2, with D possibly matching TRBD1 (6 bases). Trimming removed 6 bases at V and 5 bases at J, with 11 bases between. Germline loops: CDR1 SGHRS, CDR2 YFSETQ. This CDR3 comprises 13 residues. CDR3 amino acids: CASTPQGTGELFF. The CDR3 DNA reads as TGCGCCAGCACACCTCAGGGGACCGGGGAGCTGTTTTTT.

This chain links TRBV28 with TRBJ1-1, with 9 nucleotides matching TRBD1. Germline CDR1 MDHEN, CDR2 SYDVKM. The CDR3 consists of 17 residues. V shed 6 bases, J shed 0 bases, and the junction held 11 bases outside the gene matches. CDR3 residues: CASSLGQGKGVNTEAFF. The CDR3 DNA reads TGTGCCAGCAGCTTGGGACAGGGTAAGGGGGTGAACACTGAAGCTTTCTTT.

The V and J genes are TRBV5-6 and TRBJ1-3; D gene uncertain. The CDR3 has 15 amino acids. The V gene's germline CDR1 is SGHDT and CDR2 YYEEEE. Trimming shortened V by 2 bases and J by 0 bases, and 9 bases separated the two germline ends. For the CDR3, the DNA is TGTGCCAGCAGCTTACGGGGTAACTCTGGAAACACCATATATTTT. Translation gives CASSLRGNSGNTIYF.

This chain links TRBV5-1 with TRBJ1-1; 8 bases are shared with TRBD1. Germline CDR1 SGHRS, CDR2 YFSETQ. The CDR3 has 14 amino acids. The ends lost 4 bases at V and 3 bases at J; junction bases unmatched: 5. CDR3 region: CASSLGRGHTEAFF. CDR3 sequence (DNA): TGCGCCAGCAGCCTCGGCAGGGGGCACACTGAAGCTTTCTTT.

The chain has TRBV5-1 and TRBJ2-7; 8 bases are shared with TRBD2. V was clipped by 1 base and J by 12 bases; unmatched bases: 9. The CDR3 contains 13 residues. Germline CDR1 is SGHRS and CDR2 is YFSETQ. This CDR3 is CASSLPPAGDLYF. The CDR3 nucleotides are TGCGCCAGCAGCTTGCCCCCAGCGGGAGACCTGTACTTC.

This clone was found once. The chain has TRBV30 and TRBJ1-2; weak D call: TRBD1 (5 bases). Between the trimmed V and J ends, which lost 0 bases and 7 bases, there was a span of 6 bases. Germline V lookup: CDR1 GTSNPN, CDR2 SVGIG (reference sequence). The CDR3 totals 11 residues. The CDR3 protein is CAWSVGAGYTF. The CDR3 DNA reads TGTGCCTGGAGTGTAGGGGCTGGCTACACCTTC.

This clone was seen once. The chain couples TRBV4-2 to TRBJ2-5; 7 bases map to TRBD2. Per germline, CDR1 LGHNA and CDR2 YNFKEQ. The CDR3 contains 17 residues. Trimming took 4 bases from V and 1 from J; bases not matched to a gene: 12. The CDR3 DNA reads TGTGCCAGCAGCCTCCAGACCGGGCGGGGGACCCAAGAGACCCAGTACTTC. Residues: CASSLQTGRGTQETQYF.

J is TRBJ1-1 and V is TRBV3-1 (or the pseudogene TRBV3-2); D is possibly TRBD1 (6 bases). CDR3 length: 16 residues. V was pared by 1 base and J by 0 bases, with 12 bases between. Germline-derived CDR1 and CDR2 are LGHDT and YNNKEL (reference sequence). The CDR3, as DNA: TGTGCCAGCAGCCAAGTTTGGACAGCCTTGAACACTGAAGCTTTCTTT. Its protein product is CASSQVWTALNTEAFF.

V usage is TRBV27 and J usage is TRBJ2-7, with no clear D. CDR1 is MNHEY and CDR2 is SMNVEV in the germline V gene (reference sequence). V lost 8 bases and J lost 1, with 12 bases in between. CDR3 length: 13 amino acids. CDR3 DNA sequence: TGTGCCAGCGGCCCTGGGCTATCCTACGAGCAGTACTTC. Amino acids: CASGPGLSYEQYF.

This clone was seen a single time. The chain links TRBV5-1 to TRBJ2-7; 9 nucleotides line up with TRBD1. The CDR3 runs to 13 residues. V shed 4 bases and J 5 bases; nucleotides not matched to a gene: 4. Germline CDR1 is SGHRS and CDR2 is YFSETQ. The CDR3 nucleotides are TGCGCCAGCAGCGAGTGGACAGGGGACGAGCAGTACTTC. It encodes CASSEWTGDEQYF.

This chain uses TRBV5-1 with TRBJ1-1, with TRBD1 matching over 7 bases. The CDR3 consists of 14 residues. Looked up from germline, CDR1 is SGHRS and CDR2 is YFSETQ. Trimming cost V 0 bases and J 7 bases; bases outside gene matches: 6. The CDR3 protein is CASSLGTGWDEAFF. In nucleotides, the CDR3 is TGCGCCAGCAGCTTGGGGACAGGTTGGGATGAAGCTTTCTTT.

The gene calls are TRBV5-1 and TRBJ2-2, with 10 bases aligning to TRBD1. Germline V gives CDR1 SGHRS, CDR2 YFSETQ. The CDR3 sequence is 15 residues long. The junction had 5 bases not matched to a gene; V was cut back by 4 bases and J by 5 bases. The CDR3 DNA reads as TGCGCCAGCAGCGACCGGACAGGGGGGACCGGGGAGCTGTTTTTT. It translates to CASSDRTGGTGELFF.

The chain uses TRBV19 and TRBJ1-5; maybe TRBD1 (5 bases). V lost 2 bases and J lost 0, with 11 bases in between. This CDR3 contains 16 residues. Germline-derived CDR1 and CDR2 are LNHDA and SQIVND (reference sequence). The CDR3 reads CASSIFGGDSNQPQHF. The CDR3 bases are TGTGCCAGTAGTATATTCGGGGGAGATAGCAATCAGCCCCAGCATTTT.

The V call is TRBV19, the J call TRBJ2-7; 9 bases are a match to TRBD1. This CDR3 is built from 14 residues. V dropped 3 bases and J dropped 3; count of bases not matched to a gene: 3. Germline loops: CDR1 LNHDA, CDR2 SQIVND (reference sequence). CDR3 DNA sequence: TGTGCCAGTAGTATGGGACAGGGAGGCTACGAGCAGTACTTC. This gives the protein CASSMGQGGYEQYF.

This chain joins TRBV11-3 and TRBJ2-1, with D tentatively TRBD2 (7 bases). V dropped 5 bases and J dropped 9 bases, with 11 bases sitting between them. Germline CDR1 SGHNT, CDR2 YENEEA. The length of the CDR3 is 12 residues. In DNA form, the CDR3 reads TGTGCCAGCAGCCGGGGGGCGGGTGAGCAGTTCTTC. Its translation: CASSRGAGEQFF.

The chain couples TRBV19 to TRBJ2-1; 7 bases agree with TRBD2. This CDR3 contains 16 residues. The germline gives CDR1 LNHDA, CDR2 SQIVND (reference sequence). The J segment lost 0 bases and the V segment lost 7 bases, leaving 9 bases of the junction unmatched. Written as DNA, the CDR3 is TGTGCCAGTACCCTCGGAGCGGGAAGCTCCTACAATGAGCAGTTCTTC. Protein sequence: CASTLGAGSSYNEQFF.

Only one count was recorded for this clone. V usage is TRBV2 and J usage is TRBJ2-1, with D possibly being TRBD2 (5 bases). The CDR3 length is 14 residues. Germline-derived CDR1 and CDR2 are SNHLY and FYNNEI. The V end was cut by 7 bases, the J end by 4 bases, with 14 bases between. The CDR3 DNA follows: TGTGCCAGCACTCGGACGAGGGTTTACAATGAGCAGTTCTTC. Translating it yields CASTRTRVYNEQFF.

CDR3 sequence (DNA): TGTGCCAGCAGTCCCCCCGGGGGGGTGCGGGGCTACACCTTC. Its protein is CASSPPGGVRGYTF. The J gene is TRBJ1-2, the V gene TRBV25-1, with D possibly matching TRBD1 (5 bases). V was clipped by 5 bases and J by 8 bases, with 18 bases between them. Germline V gives CDR1 MGHDK, CDR2 SYGVNS. The CDR3 sequence is 14 residues long.

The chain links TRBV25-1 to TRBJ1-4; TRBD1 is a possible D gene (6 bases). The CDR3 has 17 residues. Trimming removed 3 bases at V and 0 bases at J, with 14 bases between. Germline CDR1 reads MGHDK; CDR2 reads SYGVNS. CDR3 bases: TGTGCCAGCAGTGATTTAAGGGGGAAGTCAACTAATGAAAAACTGTTTTTT. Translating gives CASSDLRGKSTNEKLFF.

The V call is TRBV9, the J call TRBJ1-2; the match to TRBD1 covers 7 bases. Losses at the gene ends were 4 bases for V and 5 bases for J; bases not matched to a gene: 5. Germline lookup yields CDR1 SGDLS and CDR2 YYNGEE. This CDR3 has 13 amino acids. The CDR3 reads CASSYRGQYGYTF. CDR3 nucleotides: TGTGCCAGCAGCTACAGGGGCCAGTATGGCTACACCTTC.